The 32 T cell receptor beta chains below come from one sample, sequenced in a study of cytomegalovirus exposure and HLA in healthy donors (TCRdb year 2017). Library preparation used the immunoSEQ multiplex PCR assay. For the multiplex PCR, a mixture combining 60 forward primers for TCR Vbeta segments and 13 reverse primers for TCR Jbeta segments was used. The source is immuneACCESS, and TCRdb retained only in-frame sequences with V and J called. Part of the clones is not carried over; for the studies checked, unresolved V genes explain less than half of this, and the remainder is unexplained. Within this sample are approximately 100,000 clones, with roughly 69% of them counted one time only. The leading ten clones occupy 3.5% to 4% of the sample. Sample: PBMCs. All receptors derive from a young man in good health and CMV-seropositive.

The chain recombines TRBV10-2 with TRBJ2-5, with TRBD1 matching over 11 bases. CDR1 and CDR2 from the germline V gene are WSHSY and SAAADI. V trimming: 2 bases; J trimming: 6 bases; junction bases outside the gene matches: 5. The CDR3 has 15 residues. CDR3 protein: CASSEGTGGWQTQYF. The CDR3 DNA reads TGCGCCAGCAGTGAGGGGACAGGGGGATGGCAGACCCAGTACTTC.

The count of this clone is one. This chain joins TRBV12-5 and TRBJ2-3; TRBD2 might be the D (5 bases). Germline V gene data show CDR1 as LGHNT and CDR2 as FRNRAP. V was pared by 6 bases and J by 6 bases, with 16 bases between. CDR3 length: 14 amino acids. CDR3 protein: CASGYSNRGDTQYF. The CDR3, as DNA: TGTGCTAGTGGATATTCTAACAGAGGGGATACGCAGTATTTT.

About this clone itself: At one end the junction does not follow the germline gene, possibly because of a read error. The rearrangement links TRBV7-9 to TRBJ1-4; maybe TRBD1 (5 bases). CDR3 length: 16 residues. Germline V lookup: CDR1 SEHNR, CDR2 FQNEAQ (reference sequence). CDR3 protein: CSSSSPVGWGDEKLFF. The CDR3 DNA follows: TGTTCCAGCAGCTCTCCCGTGGGATGGGGGGATGAAAAACTGTTTTTT.

The V gene is TRBV11-3, the J gene TRBJ1-2, with 7 bases aligning to TRBD1. V trimming: 5 bases; J trimming: 2 bases; junction bases outside the gene matches: 2. The CDR3 is 13 amino acids. Germline CDR1 reads SGHNT; CDR2 reads YENEEA. CDR3: CASSHRGNYGYTF. In nucleotides, the CDR3 is TGTGCCAGCAGCCACAGGGGAAACTATGGCTACACCTTC.

The chain uses TRBV4-2 and TRBJ2-5; D gene ambiguous. This CDR3 has 14 amino acids. Trimming took off 4 bases at V and 2 bases at J, with 11 bases between the two ends. CDR1 is LGHNA and CDR2 is YNFKEQ in the germline V gene. CDR3 bases: TGTGCCAGCAGCCGAGGTGATCGACAAGAGACCCAGTACTTC. Residues: CASSRGDRQETQYF.

This chain connects TRBV29-1 to TRBJ2-5, with 8 bases matching TRBD1. This CDR3 is built from 13 residues. CDR1 and CDR2 (germline): SQVTM, ANQGSEA. J was trimmed by 5 bases and V by 3 bases; bases with no gene match: 5. The CDR3 nucleotides are TGCAGCGTTGACAGGGGGCCGGCGGAGACCCAGTACTTC. It yields the protein CSVDRGPAETQYF.

V and J are TRBV11-3 and TRBJ2-1; possible D gene TRBD1, 5 bases. In germline, CDR1 is SGHNT, CDR2 YENEEA. The V end lost 0 bases, the J end lost 9 bases, and 9 bases lay between the germline ends. The CDR3 totals 13 residues. The DNA of the CDR3 is TGTGCCAGCAGCTTAGACAGCCAGGGTGAGCAGTTCTTC. It encodes CASSLDSQGEQFF.

Points on this clone: An end of the junction does not agree with germline; a read error may underlie this. The CDR3 is CSSSLGGEGYTF. CDR3 coding DNA: TGTTCCAGCAGCTTAGGAGGTGAAGGCTACACCTTC. The chain is built from TRBV7-9 and TRBJ1-2; unclear D gene. Germline CDR1 is SEHNR and CDR2 is FQNEAQ (reference sequence). CDR3 size: 12 residues.

This clone showed up just a few times. This chain joins TRBV6-5 and TRBJ1-5; 7 bases map to TRBD1. The length of the CDR3 is 14 residues. Germline V lookup: CDR1 MNHEY, CDR2 SVGAGI. V lost 6 bases to trimming and J lost 6 bases; unmatched junction nucleotides: 8. CDR3 residues: CASRPGGIPQPQHF. The CDR3 region has the DNA TGTGCCAGCAGGCCAGGGGGTATCCCTCAGCCCCAGCATTTT.

The chain uses TRBV5-3 and TRBJ2-5, with 11 bases aligning to TRBD2. TRBV5-3 qualifies as an ORF whose function is uncertain. The CDR3 sequence is 15 residues long. V lost 4 bases, J lost 5 bases, and 7 bases stayed unmatched. CDR3: CARSVSGGALETQYF. CDR3 bases: TGTGCCAGAAGCGTTAGCGGGGGGGCTTTGGAGACCCAGTACTTC.

The V and J genes are TRBV25-1 and TRBJ1-2; the D is unclear. CDR1 and CDR2 from the germline V gene are MGHDK and SYGVNS. The CDR3 totals 14 residues. With 3 bases removed from V and 4 bases from J, the gap between germline ends came to 12 bases. The CDR3 DNA reads TGTGCCAGCAGTGATGCCGGAGATCTCTATGGCTACACCTTC. Translating gives CASSDAGDLYGYTF.

This clone was observed a handful of times. The chain is built from TRBV7-8 and TRBJ1-2, with TRBD1 as a possible D gene (5 bases). CDR1 and CDR2 (germline): SGHVS, FQNEAQ. The CDR3 totals 12 residues. V lost 5 bases to trimming and J lost 8 bases, with 12 bases between them. CDR3 DNA: TGTGCCAGCAGCATAGGCTCAGGGGGCTACACCTTC. Its translation is CASSIGSGGYTF.

This clone occurred a few times. This rearrangement joins TRBV5-1 to TRBJ1-5; 9 nucleotides align to TRBD1. Looked up from germline, CDR1 is SGHRS and CDR2 is YFSETQ. The CDR3 length is 16 residues. J gave up 0 bases and V 4 bases, and 5 bases lay outside the gene matches. The CDR3: CASSPTGGNSNQPQHF. CDR3 coding DNA: TGCGCCAGCAGCCCGACAGGGGGTAATAGCAATCAGCCCCAGCATTTT.

This clone was picked up a small number of times. The V gene is TRBV6-1, the J gene TRBJ2-7, with 8 bases identical to TRBD1. This CDR3 spans 14 amino acids. The V and J ends lost 5 bases and 1 base, in that order; junction bases with no gene match: 4. Germline CDR1 is MNHNS and CDR2 is SASEGT. CDR3 sequence: CASSIGQGSYEQYF. The CDR3 nucleotides read TGTGCCAGCAGTATTGGACAGGGTTCCTACGAGCAGTACTTC.

The chain links TRBV6-1 to TRBJ2-6, with D tentatively TRBD2 (6 bases). CDR1 MNHNS and CDR2 SASEGT come from the germline V gene. The length of the CDR3 is 17 residues. V lost 4 bases and J 0 bases, leaving 13 bases between the germline ends. The CDR3 region has the DNA TGTGCCAGCAGTGTATACGGGGGATCCTCTGGGGCCAACGTCCTGACTTTC. Translating it yields CASSVYGGSSGANVLTF.

J is TRBJ2-2 and V is TRBV5-1, with D perhaps TRBD2 (5 bases). CDR1 and CDR2 from the germline V gene are SGHRS and YFSETQ. The CDR3 loop spans 15 amino acids. Trimming stripped 1 base from V and 8 bases from J, with 15 bases between. CDR3 in amino acids: CASSLNPGIGGELFF. CDR3 bases: TGCGCCAGCAGCTTGAATCCGGGAATTGGAGGGGAGCTGTTTTTT.

This clone was recorded a few times. This sequence joins TRBV10-3 and TRBJ1-3; D ambiguous. The V end lost 10 bases, the J end lost 3 bases, and 10 bases lay between the germline ends. In germline, CDR1 is ENHRY, CDR2 SYGVKD. The CDR3 has 12 residues. DNA for the CDR3: TGTGCCACCTGGGAGATTGGAAACACCATATATTTT. Encoded protein: CATWEIGNTIYF.

This clone turned up a few times. This chain joins TRBV7-9 and TRBJ2-2, with no clear D. CDR1 is SEHNR, CDR2 FQNEAQ, per germline (reference sequence). The CDR3 covers 16 residues. V was cut by 0 bases and J by 4 bases, with 12 bases left in between. CDR3 nucleotides: TGTGCCAGCAGCTTAGCCCGGCCCCCTAGCACCGGGGAGCTGTTTTTT. Its translation: CASSLARPPSTGELFF. Looking up the rest from reference TRBV7-9 and TRBJ2-2 gives the full variable domain: DTGVSQNPRHKITKRGQNVTFRCDPISEHNRLYWYRQTLGQGPEFLTYFQNEAQLEKSRLLSDRFSAERPKGSFSTLEIQRTEQGDSAMYLCASSLARPPSTGELFFGEGSRLTVL.

This clone was observed a handful of times. The gene calls are TRBV27 and TRBJ1-2; tentative D call: TRBD1 (5 bases). The CDR3 runs 17 residues. V dropped 6 bases and J dropped 0 bases, with 20 bases sitting between them. The germline gives CDR1 MNHEY, CDR2 SMNVEV (reference sequence). The CDR3 region has the DNA TGTGCCAGCAGGGGACTGGGGTTTACGGAGTCTAACTATGGCTACACCTTC. Translation: CASRGLGFTESNYGYTF.

The chain combines TRBV11-1 with TRBJ1-1; 8 bases map to TRBD1. The CDR3 runs 15 residues. CDR1 is SGHAT and CDR2 is FQDESV in the germline V gene (reference sequence). J was trimmed by 1 base and V by 5 bases; bases with no gene match: 6. The CDR3 DNA reads TGTGCCAGCAGCCCGGGGGACAGGAGGAACACTGAAGCTTTCTTT. It is translated as CASSPGDRRNTEAFF.

The sample holds a few counts of this clone. This chain uses TRBV5-1 with TRBJ1-4; D unclear. The V end was cut by 4 bases, the J end by 7 bases, with 17 bases between. The CDR3 totals 15 residues. Germline V gene data show CDR1 as SGHRS and CDR2 as YFSETQ. In DNA form, the CDR3 reads TGCGCCAGCAGCCCGGAACCGGGGATGCGTGAAAAACTGTTTTTT. Protein sequence: CASSPEPGMREKLFF.

The chain has TRBV5-1 and TRBJ2-7; 8 bases are shared with TRBD1. Germline values: CDR1 SGHRS, CDR2 YFSETQ. V shed 3 bases and J 4 bases; nucleotides not matched to a gene: 6. The CDR3 runs 14 residues. The CDR3 loop is CASSSGGSGYEQYF. DNA for the CDR3: TGCGCCAGCAGCTCAGGGGGCTCGGGGTACGAGCAGTACTTC.

The sample holds a few counts of this clone. The chain carries TRBV4-1 and TRBJ1-1; the match to TRBD1 covers 8 bases. The V gene's germline CDR1 is MGHRA and CDR2 YSYEKL. This CDR3 region has 17 residues. V gave up 1 base and J gave up 7 bases; unmatched junction bases: 14. This CDR3 reads CASSQGQGRGLTIEAFF. In DNA form, the CDR3 reads TGCGCCAGCAGCCAAGGGCAAGGCAGGGGGCTTACAATTGAAGCTTTCTTT.

V gene TRBV6-1 combines with J gene TRBJ2-1, with D uncertain. V was cut by 7 bases and J by 10 bases, with 8 bases left in between. CDR3 length: 10 amino acids. The V gene's germline CDR1 is MNHNS and CDR2 SASEGT. The CDR3 is CASTSGEQFF. CDR3 DNA sequence: TGTGCCAGCACCTCAGGCGAGCAGTTCTTC.

A single count supports this clone. This chain uses TRBV5-1 with TRBJ1-1; D might be TRBD1 (6 bases). Germline loops: CDR1 SGHRS, CDR2 YFSETQ. This CDR3 contains 14 residues. Between the trimmed V and J ends, which lost 0 bases and 5 bases, there was a span of 11 bases. The CDR3: CASSLENRETEAFF. DNA of the CDR3: TGCGCCAGCAGCTTGGAAAACAGGGAGACTGAAGCTTTCTTT. Supplemented by reference TRBV5-1 and TRBJ1-1, the full variable domain reads KAGVTQTPRYLIKTRGQQVTLSCSPISGHRSVSWYQQTPGQGLQFLFEYFSETQRNKGNFPGRFSGRQFSNSRSEMNVSTLELGDSALYLCASSLENRETEAFFGQGTRLTVV.

The table lists this clone with a few counts. The chain is built from TRBV5-4 and TRBJ2-3, with D possibly being TRBD2 (6 bases). The V end was cut by 4 bases, the J end by 2 bases, with 14 bases between. The length of the CDR3 is 15 residues. Germline V CDR1 and CDR2: SGHNT, YYREEE (reference sequence). The CDR3 protein is CASSPDWRDTDTQYF. The CDR3 DNA sequence: TGTGCCAGCAGCCCGGACTGGCGGGACACAGATACGCAGTATTTT.

The J gene is TRBJ1-2, the V gene TRBV5-1, with 7 bases matching TRBD1. Losses at the gene ends were 3 bases for V and 2 bases for J; bases not matched to a gene: 7. The CDR3 runs 15 residues. Germline values: CDR1 SGHRS, CDR2 YFSETQ. CDR3 sequence: CASSSEGQANYGYTF. The CDR3 bases are TGCGCCAGCAGCTCTGAAGGACAGGCCAACTATGGCTACACCTTC. Together with reference TRBV5-1 and TRBJ1-2, the CDR3 gives the full variable domain: KAGVTQTPRYLIKTRGQQVTLSCSPISGHRSVSWYQQTPGQGLQFLFEYFSETQRNKGNFPGRFSGRQFSNSRSEMNVSTLELGDSALYLCASSSEGQANYGYTFGSGTRLTVV.

This clone was seen a handful of times. The chain carries TRBV6-5 and TRBJ1-1; no firm D call. Germline CDR1 is MNHEY and CDR2 is SVGAGI. The V end lost 4 bases, the J end lost 2 bases, and 8 bases lay between the germline ends. The CDR3 runs to 13 residues. CDR3 sequence (DNA): TGTGCCAGCAGTTCTTACAGAAACACTGAAGCTTTCTTT. Its protein product is CASSSYRNTEAFF.

The chain joins TRBV4-1 to TRBJ2-1; D might be TRBD2 (6 bases). Between the trimmed V and J ends, which lost 3 bases and 6 bases, there was a span of 9 bases. The CDR3 length is 13 residues. Germline V gene data show CDR1 as MGHRA and CDR2 as YSYEKL. The CDR3 here is CASSHGGSNEQFF. The CDR3 DNA sequence: TGCGCCAGCAGCCACGGAGGGTCCAATGAGCAGTTCTTC.

The chain combines TRBV5-4 with TRBJ1-2, with D hard to call. The CDR3 covers 15 residues. Germline lookup yields CDR1 SGHNT and CDR2 YYREEE (reference sequence). V was clipped by 0 bases and J by 3 bases, with 12 bases between them. The DNA for the CDR3 is TGTGCCAGCAGCTTGGTAGGGAGAGGTGACTATGGCTACACCTTC. Protein product: CASSLVGRGDYGYTF.

The V call is TRBV29-1, the J call TRBJ2-3, with TRBD1 identical over 7 bases. CDR1 and CDR2 (germline): SQVTM, ANQGSEA. The CDR3 length is 15 residues. The junction had 5 bases not matched to a gene; V was cut back by 1 base and J by 1 base. DNA of the CDR3: TGCAGCGTTGAAGGAACTAGGGGGCGCACAGATACGCAGTATTTT. This sequence encodes CSVEGTRGRTDTQYF.

The chain uses TRBV4-1 and TRBJ2-1; perhaps TRBD2 as D (5 bases). From germline, CDR1 is MGHRA and CDR2 YSYEKL. V was shortened by 1 base and J by 3 bases, with 7 bases between the two germline ends. This CDR3 comprises 14 residues. CDR3 loop: CASSQVGIYNEQFF. The CDR3 DNA sequence: TGCGCCAGCAGCCAAGTCGGGATCTACAATGAGCAGTTCTTC.